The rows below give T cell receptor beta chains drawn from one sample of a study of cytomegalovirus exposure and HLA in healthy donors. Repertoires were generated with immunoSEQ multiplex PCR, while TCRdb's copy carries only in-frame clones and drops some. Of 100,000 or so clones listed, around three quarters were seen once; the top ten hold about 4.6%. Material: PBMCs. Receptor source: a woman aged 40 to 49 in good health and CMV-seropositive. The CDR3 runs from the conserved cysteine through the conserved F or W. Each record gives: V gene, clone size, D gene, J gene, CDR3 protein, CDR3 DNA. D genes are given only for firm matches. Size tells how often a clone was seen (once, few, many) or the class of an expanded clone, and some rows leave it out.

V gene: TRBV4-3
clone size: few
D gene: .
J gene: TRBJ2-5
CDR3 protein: CASSRRLVETQYF
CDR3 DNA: TGCGCCAGCAGCCGAAGACTAGTAGAGACCCAGTACTTC

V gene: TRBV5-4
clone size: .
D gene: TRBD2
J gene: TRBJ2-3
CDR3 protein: CASSLRASGRGSTDTQYF
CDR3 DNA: TGTGCCAGCAGCTTGAGGGCTAGCGGGAGGGGTAGCACAGATACGCAGTATTTT

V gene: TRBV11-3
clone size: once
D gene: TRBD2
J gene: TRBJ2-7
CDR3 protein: CASSLGGAASGVYEQYF
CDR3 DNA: TGTGCCAGCAGCTTAGGGGGTGCGGCTAGCGGCGTCTACGAGCAGTACTTC

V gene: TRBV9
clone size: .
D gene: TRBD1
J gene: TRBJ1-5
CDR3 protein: CASSRTGEVGQPQHF
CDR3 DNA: TGTGCCAGCAGCCGAACAGGGGAAGTGGGACAGCCCCAGCATTTT

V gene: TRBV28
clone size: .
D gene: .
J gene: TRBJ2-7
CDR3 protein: CASSFRTGVAYEQYF
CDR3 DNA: TGTGCCAGCAGTTTTAGAACGGGAGTTGCCTACGAGCAGTACTTC

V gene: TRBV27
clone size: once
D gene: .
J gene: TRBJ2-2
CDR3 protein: CASSFTLLGGELFF
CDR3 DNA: TGTGCCAGCAGTTTCACCCTTCTCGGCGGGGAGCTGTTTTTT

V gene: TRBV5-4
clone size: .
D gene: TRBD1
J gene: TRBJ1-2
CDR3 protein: CASSLTGTGLNYGYTF
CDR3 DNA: TGTGCCAGCAGTCTGACCGGGACAGGGCTTAACTATGGCTACACCTTC

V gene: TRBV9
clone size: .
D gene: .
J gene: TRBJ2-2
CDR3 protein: CASSVGIRGAGAGELFF
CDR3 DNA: TGTGCCAGCAGCGTAGGCATTAGGGGAGCAGGGGCCGGGGAGCTGTTTTTT

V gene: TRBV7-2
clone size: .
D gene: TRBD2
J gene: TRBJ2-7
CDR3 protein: CASSSQSGMGGYEQYF
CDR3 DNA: TGTGCCAGCAGCTCGCAAAGCGGGATGGGCGGTTACGAGCAGTACTTC

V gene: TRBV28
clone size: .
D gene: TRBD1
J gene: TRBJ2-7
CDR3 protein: CASSLHGTGFEQYF
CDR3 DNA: TGTGCCAGCAGTCTCCACGGGACAGGGTTCGAGCAGTACTTC

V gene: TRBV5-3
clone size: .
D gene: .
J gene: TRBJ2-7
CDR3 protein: CARSLAYRDLTTYEQYF
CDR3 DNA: TGTGCCAGAAGCTTGGCTTACAGGGATTTGACCACCTACGAGCAGTACTTC

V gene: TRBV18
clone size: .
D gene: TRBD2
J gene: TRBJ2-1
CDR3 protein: CASSPPPGGNNEQFF
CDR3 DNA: TGTGCCAGCTCACCGCCGCCCGGGGGGAACAATGAGCAGTTCTTC

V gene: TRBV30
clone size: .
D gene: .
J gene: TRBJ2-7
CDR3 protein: CAWTVAGAQQYF
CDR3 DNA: TGTGCCTGGACCGTCGCGGGGGCCCAGCAGTACTTC

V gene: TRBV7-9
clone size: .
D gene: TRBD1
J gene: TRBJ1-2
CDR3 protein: CASSPTGDGYTF
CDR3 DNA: TGTGCCAGCAGCCCTACAGGGGATGGCTACACCTTC

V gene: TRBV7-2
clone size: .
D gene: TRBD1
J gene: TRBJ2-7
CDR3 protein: CASSQGTGGFEQYF
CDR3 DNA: TGTGCCAGCAGCCAAGGGACAGGGGGCTTCGAGCAGTACTTC

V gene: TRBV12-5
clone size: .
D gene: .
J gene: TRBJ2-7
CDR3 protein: CASGIGGADEQYF
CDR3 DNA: TGTGCTAGTGGGATTGGAGGGGCGGACGAGCAGTACTTC

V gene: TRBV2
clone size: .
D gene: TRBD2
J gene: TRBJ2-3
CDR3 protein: CASSDWGGRADTQYF
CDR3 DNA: TGTGCCAGCAGTGATTGGGGAGGGAGGGCAGATACGCAGTATTTT